This TCR beta chain was recorded in a study of T cells in narcolepsy. On the study more broadly: Healthy controls were enrolled alongside patients with narcolepsy type 1 or type 2.

Study results and caveats: Autoreactive clone sequences were missing from some blood memory CD4+ repertoires. Autoreactive clonotypes reportedly recurred in blood of same and different patients, not controls.

Germline lookup yields CDR1 MNHEY and CDR2 SVGAGI. The CDR3 covers 15 residues. The V segment lost 6 bases and the J segment 0 bases; nucleotides outside the gene matches: 1. Regarding this clone: No antigen is known for it.

Generated by immunoSEQ multiplex PCR, the TCRdb table keeps only in-frame clones and is missing some. The table records about 35,000 clones, 81% of them present only once. The chain couples TRBV6-5 to TRBJ1-6, with 8 bases aligning to TRBD1. The receptor was isolated from a human donor in good health. The sequencing input was memory (CD45RA-) CD4+ T cells from blood. CDR3 in DNA: TGTGCCAGCAGCGACAGGGGCTCCTATAATTCACCCCTCCACTTT. Its protein is CASSDRGSYNSPLHF.